This T cell receptor beta chain was recorded in a study of blood T cell repertoires in COVID-19. Whole-study context: Collection of acute and convalescent COVID-19 samples took place in the United States, Italy and Spain. From T cells, B-cell-depleted T cells, or PBMCs came the material, which was cDNA or gDNA.

There are 15 residues in the CDR3. Germline assignment: CDR1 MNHNS and CDR2 SASEGT. V lost 1 base and J lost 7, with 16 bases in between. In the original processing: Estimated nucleated cell counts came from reference gene primer amplification. The protocol was immunoSEQ multiplex PCR, while the TCRdb copy is restricted to in-frame clones and leaves out a portion. V and J calls and clone size are given by that table; D and trimming were obtained from the DNA. Here the sample spans approximately 340,000 clones, about 86% being singletons. The table lists this clone with a count of one. Sequenced input: peripheral blood. This sequence originates from a man aged 25-40 years with active or convalescent COVID-19. The rearrangement joins TRBV6-1 to TRBJ1-2, with a tentative D call TRBD1 (5 bases). The CDR3 protein is CASSEVVGAVGGYTF. The CDR3 coding sequence is TGTGCCAGCAGTGAAGTTGTAGGGGCGGTGGGTGGCTACACCTTC.